Listed here is a single T cell receptor (beta chain). What this receptor recognizes is not known. Per-base qualities were not stored, and no clone one base away is much larger. The entry originates in a study of Ad26.COV2.S vaccination and SARS-CoV-2 variants (dated by TCRdb to the early 2020s). Study-wide context: Donors in the vaccine arm were drawn from COV1001, a phase I-IIa trial of Ad26.COV2.S in healthy adults that was multicentre, randomized, double-blind and placebo-controlled. Investigators remained blinded to trial group allocation during experiments and outcome assessment. Ad26.COV2.S was given intramuscularly at 5x10^10 or 1x10^11 viral particles, as a single shot or as two shots 56 days apart. A total of around 32 samples were included in the TCR-sequenced set, comprising some 20 Ad26.COV2.S vaccine recipients, 5 placebo recipients and 8 SARS-CoV-2 convalescent individuals. Trial participants were randomized into five groups of five, in which low-dose or high-dose Ad26.COV2.S was given once or twice, or placebo was given on both occasions. The specificity and breadth of SARS-CoV-2-reactive T cell receptors after Ad26.COV2.S vaccination were assessed by TCRbeta repertoire sequencing. Points the paper makes about the study in general: After vaccination, spike-specific CD8+ and CD4+ T cell responses were reported to show substantial breadth. The authors noted that the TCR breadth and depth analyses may have underestimated total T cell responses. Comparing responses between vaccine doses or regimens was not something the study was powered to do. Vaccine and placebo recipients had comparable non-spike TCR breadth, which fits with the vaccine containing only spike. Higher spike-specific TCR breadth was observed in Ad26.COV2.S recipients than in placebo recipients (P = 0.0014).

In the paper's terms, the treatment or condition label means: approximately 18 received Ad26.COV2.S at low or high dose, single or two shots; roughly 5 received placebo; per-sample allocation not given. Repertoires of vaccine and placebo recipients were sequenced from samples taken on day 63 after the first injection. In Cohort 1b, roughly 26 adults aged 18-55 years were enrolled at a single site in Boston, USA, between 29 July and 7 August 2020. Ad26.COV2.S was a replication-incompetent adenovirus type 26 vector expressing a prefusion-stabilized SARS-CoV-2 spike protein from the original Wuhan strain. There are 14 amino acids in the CDR3, from cysteine to phenylalanine inclusive. Only CDR3 DNA is held: 42 bases, read in frame from base 1. The CDR1 and CDR2 encoded by the germline V gene are LGHNA and YSLEER. V is trimmed back by 0 bases and J by 10 bases, and the junction contains 7 bases that no gene match accounts for.

TCRbeta CDR3 regions were sequenced with the immunoSEQ Assay. After extraction, genomic DNA underwent amplification by bias-controlled multiplex PCR, followed by high-throughput sequencing. The published analysis was carried out like this. To quantify the absolute abundance of every unique TCRbeta CDR3 region, sequences were collapsed and filtered. T cell fraction was estimated by normalizing TCRbeta template counts to usable DNA, with usable DNA measured through amplification of reference genes found in all nucleated cells. Repertoire TCRs were annotated as SARS-CoV-2-specific when V gene, CDR3 amino acid sequence and J gene were exactly matched to a known reactive TCR set. The reference SARS-CoV-2 TCR set was derived from MIRA and filtered for enrichment in COVID-19-positive ImmuneCODE repertoires, a step that removed public or cross-reactive TCRs. Using the MIRA antigens, annotated TCRs were further analysed by specific ORF or by position within an ORF. Breadth was defined as annotated unique rearrangements over total unique productive rearrangements; depth was the summed frequency of those rearrangements. Group comparisons of TCR breadth used two-sided Wilcoxon rank-sum tests. In TCRdb, the immuneACCESS table is reduced to in-frame sequences with V and J assigned. These tables do not hold every clone; where another copy was compared, an unresolved V gene accounts for under half, and the others remain unexplained. V and J calls and clone size come straight from that table; D and trimming were deduced from the DNA. Within this sample are around 370,000 clones, with about 85% of them counted one time only. The ten largest clones add up to roughly 3.1% of the sample.

The clonotype comes from a person aged 18 to 59 who received the Ad26.COV2.S COVID-19 vaccine or a placebo. The specimen comprised peripheral blood, sampled in a trial of Ad26.COV2.S vaccine versus placebo. The rearrangement combines TRBV4-3 with TRBJ1-1; TRBD1 aligns with 8 central bases. CDR3 loop: CASSQDGRGQGAFF. At the DNA level, the sequence is TGCGCCAGCAGCCAAGACGGAAGAGGACAGGGAGCTTTCTTT.